These 30 T cell receptor beta chains were sequenced from one sample in a study of blood T cells in healthy people across ages. It was with a sample-barcoded 5' primer and a J-beta primer mix that a second PCR of about 6 to 12 cycles was run. TCRdb called the 5' RACE reads again in MiXCR, with one record for every CDR3 protein. This table has about a million distinct CDR3 sequences, roughly two fifths appearing once. Sequencing used blood. These receptors were obtained from a young man in good health.

Only a few counts were recorded for this clonotype. The V call is TRBV10-3, the J call TRBJ1-2; D might be TRBD1 (5 bases). Germline CDR1 and CDR2: ENHRY and SYGVKD. CDR3 length: 13 amino acids. V was shortened by 8 bases and J by 4 bases, with 14 bases between the two germline ends. The CDR3 spells CAIGARRFYGYTF. CDR3 DNA sequence: TGTGCCATCGGGGCCCGCAGGTTCTATGGCTACACCTTC.

Concerning this clonotype itself: A read error may produce the germline difference seen at one junction end. The chain joins TRBV29-1 to TRBJ2-3; possibly TRBD2 for D (5 bases). This CDR3 is built from 14 residues. Germline values: CDR1 SQVTM, CDR2 ANQGSEA. The CDR3 protein is CGVRRESSTDTQYF. The CDR3 DNA follows: TGCGGCGTGCGACGGGAATCTAGCACAGATACGCAGTATTTT.

The chain is built from TRBV10-3 and TRBJ2-1, with TRBD2 matching over 14 bases. Germline values: CDR1 ENHRY, CDR2 SYGVKD. The CDR3 runs to 17 residues. V shed 8 bases and J 5 bases; nucleotides not matched to a gene: 11. The CDR3 sequence: CAIGGIRLAGGDNEQFF. The CDR3 bases are TGTGCCATCGGTGGGATACGACTAGCGGGGGGGGACAATGAGCAGTTCTTC.

This clonotype was counted only a few times. The chain combines TRBV3-1 with TRBJ2-5; D might be TRBD1 (6 bases). Germline V lookup: CDR1 LGHDT, CDR2 YNNKEL (reference sequence). The CDR3 length is 13 residues. With 0 bases removed from V and 12 bases from J, the gap between germline ends came to 14 bases. This CDR3 reads CASSQDWGQQKYF. The DNA of the CDR3 is TGTGCCAGCAGCCAAGATTGGGGGCAACAAAAGTACTTC.

The V gene is TRBV20-1, the J gene TRBJ1-5; D gene ambiguous. Germline loops: CDR1 DFQATT, CDR2 SNEGSKA (reference sequence). The CDR3 spans 14 residues. Trimming cost V 5 bases and J 1 base, with 12 bases left between them. This CDR3 is CSALYPGSNQPQHF. As DNA, the CDR3 is TGCAGTGCTCTATACCCTGGGAGCAATCAGCCCCAGCATTTT.

A few counts support this clonotype. The chain carries TRBV20-1 and TRBJ1-5, with TRBD1 identical over 7 bases. V dropped 6 bases and J dropped 7; count of bases not matched to a gene: 15. The CDR3 is 15 amino acids. Germline lookup yields CDR1 DFQATT and CDR2 SNEGSKA (reference sequence). The CDR3 spells CSAFGDSGLQQPQHF. As DNA, the CDR3 is TGCAGTGCCTTCGGGGACAGTGGTCTGCAACAGCCCCAGCATTTT.

The genes are TRBV14 and TRBJ1-1; TRBD1 might be the D (5 bases). CDR1 is SGHDN and CDR2 is FVKESK in the germline V gene. The CDR3 has 12 residues. V was clipped by 1 base and J by 8 bases, with 8 bases between them. The CDR3 protein is CASSQGGDEAFF. CDR3 nucleotide sequence: TGTGCCAGCAGCCAAGGAGGGGACGAAGCTTTCTTT.

The chain recombines TRBV4-3 with TRBJ1-2; D is uncertain. Trimming pared 4 bases from V and 2 bases from J, leaving 20 bases between. CDR1 and CDR2 from the germline V gene are LGHNA and YSLEER. This CDR3 is built from 17 residues. CDR3 amino acids: CASSRGRQDYSNYGYTF. DNA for the CDR3: TGCGCCAGCAGCCGTGGTAGACAAGACTATTCCAACTATGGCTACACCTTC.

The genes are TRBV20-1 and TRBJ1-5, with a weak D call TRBD1 (6 bases). Germline V gene sequence: CDR1 DFQATT, CDR2 SNEGSKA (reference sequence). Trimming shortened V by 6 bases and J by 6 bases, and 15 bases separated the two germline ends. This CDR3 has 13 residues. Here the CDR3 reads CSASRGRGQPQHF. The CDR3 bases are TGCAGTGCCAGCCGGGGGCGAGGTCAGCCCCAGCATTTT.

This clonotype has just a few counts. The rearrangement uses TRBV11-2 and TRBJ2-7; the D gene could be TRBD1 or TRBD2 (5 bases each). In germline, CDR1 is SGHAT, CDR2 FQNNGV. The CDR3 covers 13 residues. V was pared by 2 bases and J by 4 bases, with 9 bases between. The CDR3: CASSLSGLYEQYF. The CDR3 coding sequence is TGTGCCAGCAGCTTATCGGGGCTATACGAGCAGTACTTC.

The chain uses TRBV15 and TRBJ1-5; D perhaps matches TRBD1 (6 bases). CDR1 is LNHNV, CDR2 YYDKDF, per germline (reference sequence). Trimming took off 0 bases at V and 7 bases at J, with 13 bases between the two ends. The CDR3 spans 15 residues. Written as DNA, the CDR3 is TGTGCCACCAGCAGAGATCGGGACATAGGACAGCCCCAGCATTTT. Translation gives CATSRDRDIGQPQHF.

The chain joins TRBV20-1 to TRBJ1-2, with 7 positions matching TRBD1. This CDR3 spans 13 amino acids. V was pared by 3 bases and J by 3 bases, with 4 bases of the junction left unmatched. Germline assignment: CDR1 DFQATT and CDR2 SNEGSKA (reference sequence). The DNA for the CDR3 is TGCAGTGCTAGGATCAGGGGGTACTATGGCTACACCTTC. It specifies CSARIRGYYGYTF.

The chain links TRBV20-1 to TRBJ2-3, with D possibly being TRBD2 (5 bases). The ends were cut back, 2 bases at V and 4 bases at J, with 19 bases in the middle. This CDR3 is 16 amino acids long. Germline V gene lookup returns CDR1 DFQATT and CDR2 SNEGSKA (reference sequence). The CDR3 sequence is CSARPRGIYVPDTQYF. CDR3 in DNA: TGCAGTGCTAGACCCCGGGGTATCTACGTCCCAGATACGCAGTATTTT.

The chain has TRBV7-6 and TRBJ1-1; the match to TRBD1 covers 9 bases. This CDR3 is 17 amino acids long. Trimming removed 5 bases from V and 1 base from J; junction bases left unmatched: 11. The germline gives CDR1 SGHVS, CDR2 FNYEAQ. CDR3 coding DNA: TGTGCCAGCAGCCCCTCAGCCCCGGGACAGGGGAACACTGAAGCTTTCTTT. Its protein product is CASSPSAPGQGNTEAFF. The full variable domain, with the rest looked up from reference TRBV7-6 and TRBJ1-1, is GAGVSQSPRYKVTKRGQDVALRCDPISGHVSLYWYRQALGQGPEFLTYFNYEAQQDKSGLPNDRFSAERPEGSISTLTIQRTEQRDSAMYRCASSPSAPGQGNTEAFFGQGTRLTVV.

This clonotype came up many times. The rearrangement links TRBV5-1 to TRBJ1-6; 7 nucleotides match TRBD1. The CDR3 contains 15 residues. Germline V lookup: CDR1 SGHRS, CDR2 YFSETQ. Trimming took 2 bases from V and 7 from J; bases not matched to a gene: 6. The CDR3 protein is CASSFQGGENSPLHF. CDR3 coding DNA: TGCGCCAGCAGCTTCCAAGGGGGCGAAAATTCACCCCTCCACTTT.

This clonotype occurred once. The V gene is TRBV28, the J gene TRBJ1-1; D not certain. There are 14 residues in the CDR3. Trimming cost V 8 bases and J 4 bases, with 17 bases left between them. Germline V gene sequence: CDR1 MDHEN, CDR2 SYDVKM. CDR3 loop: CASGYRVPGTEAFF. As DNA, the CDR3 is TGTGCCAGCGGATATCGGGTTCCCGGCACTGAAGCTTTCTTT. Combining the CDR3 with reference TRBV28 and TRBJ1-1 gives the whole variable domain DVKVTQSSRYLVKRTGEKVFLECVQDMDHENMFWYRQDPGLGLRLIYFSYDVKMKEKGDIPEGYSVSREKKERFSLILESASTNQTSMYLCASGYRVPGTEAFFGQGTRLTVV.

Details on this clonotype: Its ends do not fully match the called genes, so a read error is possible. V usage is TRBV5-1 and J usage is TRBJ2-7; 9 bases match TRBD1. CDR3 length: 15 amino acids. CDR1 and CDR2 from the germline V gene are SGHRS and YFSETQ. The CDR3 sequence is CASSPGQGNSCEQYF. The DNA of the CDR3 is TGCGCCAGCAGCCCGGGACAGGGTAATTCCTGCGAGCAGTACTTC.

The chain is built from TRBV6-2 or TRBV6-3 and TRBJ2-1, with TRBD2 as a possible D gene (5 bases). V was shortened by 2 bases and J by 3 bases, with 8 bases between the two germline ends. Germline values: CDR1 MNHEY, CDR2 SVGEGT. This CDR3 has 14 residues. The CDR3 spells CASSYAGYYNEQFF. CDR3 bases: TGTGCCAGCAGTTACGCGGGTTACTACAATGAGCAGTTCTTC.

This clonotype has a handful of counts. V usage is TRBV9 and J usage is TRBJ2-7, with D unresolved. The length of the CDR3 is 14 residues. Trimming shortened V by 0 bases and J by 0 bases, and 7 bases separated the two germline ends. Germline CDR1 reads SGDLS; CDR2 reads YYNGEE. The CDR3 region has the DNA TGTGCCAGCAGCGTAGGGGATCCCTCCTACGAGCAGTACTTC. Its protein product is CASSVGDPSYEQYF.

The chain combines TRBV6-6 with TRBJ2-7; TRBD1 matches 9 bases. The CDR3 spans 14 residues. The junction had 5 bases not matched to a gene; V was cut back by 2 bases and J by 6 bases. The germline V gene has CDR1 MNHNY and CDR2 SVGAGI (reference sequence). CDR3 residues: CASSYAGTGSEQYF. In nucleotides, the CDR3 is TGTGCCAGCAGTTACGCCGGGACAGGGAGCGAGCAGTACTTC.

This clonotype was found a few times. This chain uses TRBV4-3 with TRBJ2-3; D not certain. The CDR3 loop spans 15 amino acids. CDR1 is LGHNA, CDR2 YSLEER, per germline. Trimming cost V 0 bases and J 3 bases, with 10 bases left between them. CDR3 in amino acids: CASSQEAVRTDTQYF. In nucleotides, the CDR3 is TGCGCCAGCAGCCAAGAAGCCGTTCGAACAGATACGCAGTATTTT.

This chain links TRBV4-3 with TRBJ2-2, with D perhaps assigned TRBD1 or TRBD2 (5 bases each). Looked up from germline, CDR1 is LGHNA and CDR2 is YSLEER. The V and J ends lost 0 bases and 2 bases respectively, with 10 bases between them. This CDR3 comprises 16 residues. The CDR3 bases are TGCGCCAGCAGCCAAGATGGGGGTTTCAACACCGGGGAGCTGTTTTTT. It encodes CASSQDGGFNTGELFF.

The V gene is TRBV5-1, the J gene TRBJ2-1, with 8 bases lining up with TRBD2. The CDR3 spans 16 residues. With 0 bases clipped from V and 10 bases from J, the junction kept 12 bases outside the gene matches. From germline, CDR1 is SGHRS and CDR2 YFSETQ. CDR3: CASSLVGSGIKEEQFF. DNA for the CDR3: TGCGCCAGCAGCTTGGTGGGTAGCGGGATAAAGGAGGAGCAGTTCTTC.

CDR3 nucleotide sequence: TGCGCCAGCAGCCCGAGACAGGGATGGAAGCCTGAAGCTTTCTTT. Its protein is CASSPRQGWKPEAFF. The chain has TRBV4-1 and TRBJ1-1; 7 bases are a match to TRBD1. The CDR3 length is 15 residues. The germline CDR1 and CDR2 sequences are MGHRA and YSYEKL. J gave up 6 bases and V 4 bases, and 11 bases lay outside the gene matches.

The chain recombines TRBV20-1 with TRBJ1-2; D is unresolved. There are 14 residues in the CDR3. Trimming took off 3 bases at V and 6 bases at J, with 17 bases between the two ends. The V gene's germline CDR1 is DFQATT and CDR2 SNEGSKA (reference sequence). The CDR3 spells CSASDRGLMDGYTF. The CDR3 bases are TGCAGTGCTAGTGACCGAGGACTTATGGATGGCTACACCTTC.

The rearrangement links TRBV12-3 or TRBV12-4 to TRBJ2-7; D unclear. V gave up 8 bases and J gave up 3 bases, with 14 bases separating them. The CDR3 length is 13 residues. The CDR3 spells CASRRVWDYEQYF. The CDR3 nucleotides are TGTGCCAGCCGGCGAGTCTGGGACTACGAGCAGTACTTC.

Comments on this clonotype: Germline and junction disagree at one end, which may indicate a read error. This chain uses TRBV6-2 or TRBV6-3 with TRBJ1-1; D unresolved. The CDR3 loop spans 13 amino acids. Germline V gene sequence: CDR1 MNHEY, CDR2 SVGEGT. CDR3 amino acids: CANSFTVNTEAFF. In DNA form, the CDR3 reads TGTGCCAACAGTTTCACAGTGAACACTGAAGCTTTCTTT.

In this sample, this clonotype turned up a few times. A junction boundary mismatches the germline segment, possibly from a read error. The genes are TRBV5-1 and TRBJ2-6, with 8 positions matching TRBD1. This CDR3 comprises 19 residues. CDR1 SGHRS and CDR2 YFSETQ come from the germline V gene. The CDR3 DNA reads as TGCGCCACCAGCTTGGCAGGACAGGGTCGCTATCTTGGGGCCAACGTCCTGACTTTC. Its protein is CATSLAGQGRYLGANVLTF.

The chain links TRBV20-1 to TRBJ2-2; tentatively, D is TRBD1 (6 bases). The germline V and J ends were trimmed by 4 bases and 1 base, with 10 bases remaining between them. This CDR3 contains 14 residues. Germline V gene sequence: CDR1 DFQATT, CDR2 SNEGSKA (reference sequence). The CDR3 bases are TGCAGTGCTACCAAGACAGGGAACACCGGGGAGCTGTTTTTT. Its protein product is CSATKTGNTGELFF.

This clonotype has more than one count but fewer than ten. The CDR3 spells CSVDADNYGYTF. The CDR3 region has the DNA TGCAGCGTGGATGCCGATAACTATGGCTACACCTTC. The chain couples TRBV29-1 to TRBJ1-2; no reliable D call. V was pared by 6 bases and J by 1 base, with 9 bases between. The CDR3 spans 12 residues. Germline CDR1 SQVTM, CDR2 ANQGSEA.